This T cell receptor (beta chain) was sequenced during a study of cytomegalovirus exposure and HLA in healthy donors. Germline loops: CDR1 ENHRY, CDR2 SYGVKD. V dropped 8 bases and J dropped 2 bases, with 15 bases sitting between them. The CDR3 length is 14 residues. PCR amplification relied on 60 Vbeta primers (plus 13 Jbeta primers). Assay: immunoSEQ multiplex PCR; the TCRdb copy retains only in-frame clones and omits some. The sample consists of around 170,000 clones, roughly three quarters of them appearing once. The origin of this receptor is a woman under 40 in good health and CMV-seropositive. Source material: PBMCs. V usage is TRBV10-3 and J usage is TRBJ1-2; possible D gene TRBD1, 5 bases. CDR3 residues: CAISDTEGNYGYTF. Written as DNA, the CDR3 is TGTGCCATCTCGGACACGGAAGGCAACTATGGCTACACCTTC.